The TCR beta chain described here comes from a study of T cell responses to AZD1222 COVID-19 vaccine. Some clones are missing from TCRdb's copy, which holds only in-frame ones; the method was immunoSEQ multiplex PCR. The sample lists approximately 270,000 clones, about 94% seen once, with around 0.5% in the top ten. Trimming shortened V by 4 bases and J by 0 bases, and 10 bases separated the two germline ends. From germline, CDR1 is LGHNA and CDR2 YNFKEQ. The CDR3 covers 16 residues. The V gene is TRBV4-2, the J gene TRBJ1-6, with D unclear. The specimen was peripheral blood, collected 28 days after the second AZD1222 dose. The TCR sequence derives from an adult who received the AZD1222 COVID-19 vaccine. The CDR3 reads CASSLQGSSYNSPLHF. DNA for the CDR3: TGTGCCAGCAGCCTGCAAGGAAGCTCCTATAATTCACCCCTCCACTTT.